The sequence of this TCR beta chain was determined in a study of CD8 T cells in ankylosing spondylitis. General study results and limits: Within matched ankylosing spondylitis synovial fluid, disease-linked clones were reportedly significantly enriched.

TCRdb re-derived calls from the 5' RACE reads in MiXCR, one entry per CDR3 protein. The sample includes around 340,000 distinct CDR3 sequences, approximately 22% of them seen just once. From germline, CDR1 is SGHRS and CDR2 YFSETQ. This CDR3 contains 15 residues. V was pared by 0 bases and J by 6 bases, with 5 bases of the junction left unmatched. This clonotype was seen more than once but under ten times. The antigen remains undetermined. Sequencing was carried out using blood, either unsorted or a sorted T cell fraction (not recorded which). The chain combines TRBV5-1 with TRBJ2-3, with 9 bases matching TRBD1. This clonotype was obtained from a male donor with ankylosing spondylitis or in good health (not recorded which). CDR3: CASSLGQGDLDTQYF. CDR3 coding DNA: TGCGCCAGCAGCTTGGGACAGGGGGATTTGGATACGCAGTATTTT.